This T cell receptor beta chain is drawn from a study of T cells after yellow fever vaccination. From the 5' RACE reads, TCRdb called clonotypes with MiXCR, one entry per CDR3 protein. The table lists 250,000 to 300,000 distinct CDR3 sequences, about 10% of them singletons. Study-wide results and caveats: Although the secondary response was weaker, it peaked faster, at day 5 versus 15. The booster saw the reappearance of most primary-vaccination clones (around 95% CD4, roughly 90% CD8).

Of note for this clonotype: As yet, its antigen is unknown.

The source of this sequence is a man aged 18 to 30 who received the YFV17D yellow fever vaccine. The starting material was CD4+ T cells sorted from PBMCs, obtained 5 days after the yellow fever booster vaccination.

As DNA, the CDR3 is TGTGCCAGCAGCCCCCGGGGCAGCCCGGGCACAGATACGCAGTATTTT. Translation gives CASSPRGSPGTDTQYF. V and J are TRBV11-2 and TRBJ2-3, with D tentatively TRBD1 or TRBD2 (5 bases each). The CDR3 loop spans 16 amino acids. Germline V CDR1 and CDR2: SGHAT, FQNNGV. Between the trimmed V and J ends, which lost 5 bases and 1 base, there was a span of 16 bases.